This T cell receptor beta chain stems from a study of cytotoxic CD8 clonotypes in ibrutinib-treated CLL. Study context: On average, each sample had about 250,000 productive templates and 94,082 productive rearrangements.

Trimming pared 5 bases from V and 6 bases from J, leaving 17 bases between. The V gene's germline CDR1 is SQVTM and CDR2 ANQGSEA. This CDR3 has 13 amino acids. Produced via immunoSEQ multiplex PCR; TCRdb's table is partial and in-frame only. The table lists 130,000 to 150,000 clones, approximately 89% of them singletons. The rearrangement uses TRBV29-1 and TRBJ2-7, with a weak D call TRBD2 (5 bases). The material was PBMCs, obtained after 12 months of ibrutinib treatment. The receptor was isolated from a human donor with chronic lymphocytic leukemia. The DNA for the CDR3 is TGCAGCGTTCGATCCGGGGAGTTCGGCGAGCAGTACTTC. Its protein is CSVRSGEFGEQYF.